Presented here are 15 T cell receptor beta chains from one specimen sequenced in a study of blood T cell repertoires in COVID-19. TCRdb keeps only in-frame clones here, not all; method: immunoSEQ multiplex PCR. The sample lists around 300,000 clones; 86% were seen once. The sample consisted of peripheral blood. These receptors were collected from a woman aged 65 to 85 with COVID-19, enrolled during active disease.

The chain employs TRBV27 and TRBJ2-2, with D maybe TRBD2 (6 bases). V was cut by 3 bases and J by 5 bases, with 16 bases left in between. The CDR3 is made up of 16 amino acids. The germline V gene encodes CDR1 MNHEY and CDR2 SMNVEV (reference sequence). The CDR3 nucleotides are TGTGCCAGCAGTTTTGGTGGAGGGATTTCTACCGGGGAGCTGTTTTTT. Amino acids: CASSFGGGISTGELFF.

This clone was seen a handful of times. This chain connects TRBV3-1 (or the pseudogene TRBV3-2) to TRBJ2-2; 7 bases match TRBD2. The V gene end was trimmed by 4 bases and the J gene end by 5 bases; junction bases not matched to a gene: 7. CDR3 length: 15 residues. CDR1 is LGHDT and CDR2 is YNNKEL in the germline V gene (reference sequence). Here the CDR3 reads CASSPPGGRTGELFF. The CDR3, as DNA: TGTGCCAGCAGCCCCCCCGGGGGGAGAACCGGGGAGCTGTTTTTT.

This clone was observed a single time. V and J are TRBV25-1 and TRBJ2-7; the D is unclear. The ends were cut back, 7 bases at V and 0 bases at J, with 4 bases in the middle. This CDR3 contains 11 residues. The germline V gene encodes CDR1 MGHDK and CDR2 SYGVNS. The CDR3 DNA is TGTGCCAGCACCAGCTCCTACGAGCAGTACTTC. This translates into CASTSSYEQYF.

The chain is built from TRBV12-3 or TRBV12-4 and TRBJ2-7; TRBD2 might be the D (5 bases). This CDR3 region has 13 residues. V was clipped by 7 bases and J by 5 bases, with 15 bases between them. CDR3 region: CASTMREINEQYF. In DNA form, the CDR3 reads TGTGCCAGCACCATGAGGGAAATCAACGAGCAGTACTTC.

The chain uses TRBV7-6 and TRBJ2-5; D perhaps matches TRBD2 (6 bases). The CDR3 contains 15 residues. The germline V gene encodes CDR1 SGHVS and CDR2 FNYEAQ. Trimming removed 5 bases at V and 7 bases at J, with 20 bases between. This CDR3 reads CASSPLGGTLGTQYF. CDR3 nucleotides: TGTGCCAGCAGCCCCCTCGGGGGAACTCTCGGGACCCAGTACTTC.

This rearrangement joins TRBV27 to TRBJ2-1; a weak D match, TRBD2 (6 bases). The length of the CDR3 is 15 residues. V shed 4 bases and J shed 4 bases, with 14 bases lying between them. The V gene's germline CDR1 is MNHEY and CDR2 SMNVEV (reference sequence). CDR3 DNA sequence: TGTGCCAGCAGTTCTGGGGGGTGGGGGTACAATGAGCAGTTCTTC. Protein sequence: CASSSGGWGYNEQFF.

The chain combines TRBV10-2 with TRBJ2-3; 9 bases match TRBD2. The germline V gene has CDR1 WSHSY and CDR2 SAAADI. CDR3 size: 14 residues. The V and J ends lost 6 bases and 4 bases, in that order; junction bases with no gene match: 5. The CDR3: CASRGGGAADTQYF. As DNA, the CDR3 is TGCGCCAGCAGAGGCGGGGGGGCCGCAGATACGCAGTATTTT.

V gene TRBV24-1 combines with J gene TRBJ1-2; 12 bases line up with TRBD1. V lost 7 bases, J lost 4 bases, and 6 bases stayed unmatched. CDR1 KGHDR and CDR2 SFDVKD come from the germline V gene. This CDR3 spans 15 amino acids. CDR3 loop: CATSPGQGAGYGYTF. The CDR3 DNA follows: TGTGCCACCAGCCCGGGACAGGGGGCGGGCTATGGCTACACCTTC.

V usage is TRBV28 and J usage is TRBJ2-7; 9 bases align to TRBD1. This CDR3 region has 13 residues. V trimming: 6 bases; J trimming: 9 bases; junction bases outside the gene matches: 9. CDR1 and CDR2 (germline): MDHEN, SYDVKM. CDR3 sequence: CASSDTGGRLQYF. The CDR3 nucleotides are TGTGCCAGCAGCGATACAGGGGGCCGGTTGCAGTACTTC.

This clone was found once. The rearrangement joins TRBV5-4 to TRBJ1-4; 9 bases align to TRBD1. Germline V lookup: CDR1 SGHNT, CDR2 YYREEE (reference sequence). This CDR3 has 14 residues. With V trimmed by 1 base and J by 7 bases, 2 bases remained unmatched. This chain's CDR3 is CASSLLDRGEKLFF. CDR3 coding DNA: TGTGCCAGCAGCTTGTTGGACAGGGGTGAAAAACTGTTTTTT.

CDR3 bases: TGTGCCAGCATTTACCCGACTAGCGGGGGTTACAATGAGCAGTTCTTC. It specifies CASIYPTSGGYNEQFF. The chain links TRBV2 to TRBJ2-1; 12 positions agree with TRBD2. From germline, CDR1 is SNHLY and CDR2 FYNNEI. V was pared by 7 bases and J by 4 bases, with 8 bases of the junction left unmatched. The CDR3 runs 16 residues.

CDR3 residues: CASSPWDTNTGELFF. In DNA, the CDR3 is TGTGCCAGCAGCCCCTGGGACACGAACACCGGGGAGCTGTTTTTT. The gene calls are TRBV5-6 and TRBJ2-2, with TRBD1 as a possible D gene (6 bases). Germline assignment: CDR1 SGHDT and CDR2 YYEEEE. V lost 4 bases, J lost 0 bases, and 10 bases lay in between. The CDR3 spans 15 residues.

This chain uses TRBV5-1 with TRBJ2-5, with TRBD2 as a possible D gene (6 bases). Germline CDR1 is SGHRS and CDR2 is YFSETQ. V lost 0 bases and J 1 base, leaving 10 bases between the germline ends. This CDR3 is 15 amino acids long. The CDR3 here is CASSLAGESQETQYF. CDR3 bases: TGCGCCAGCAGCTTGGCGGGGGAAAGCCAAGAGACCCAGTACTTC.

The rearrangement joins TRBV7-6 to TRBJ2-2, with D hard to call. The V gene's germline CDR1 is SGHVS and CDR2 FNYEAQ. Trimming stripped 5 bases from V and 4 bases from J, with 20 bases between. This CDR3 is 17 amino acids long. CDR3 in DNA: TGTGCCAGCAGCCCGTTCGTCGGGTCTCGGGTCACCGGGGAGCTGTTTTTT. This sequence encodes CASSPFVGSRVTGELFF.

This clone has a single count. This sample also contains other DNA sequences that code for the same CDR3. The V gene is TRBV5-1, the J gene TRBJ2-2; TRBD1 matches at 7 bases. This CDR3 has 13 amino acids. Trimming removed 4 bases from V and 4 bases from J; junction bases left unmatched: 1. Germline V lookup: CDR1 SGHRS, CDR2 YFSETQ. In DNA form, the CDR3 reads TGCGCCAGCAGCCCAGGGGGCACCGGGGAGCTGTTTTTT. It specifies CASSPGGTGELFF. Supplemented by reference TRBV5-1 and TRBJ2-2, the full variable domain reads KAGVTQTPRYLIKTRGQQVTLSCSPISGHRSVSWYQQTPGQGLQFLFEYFSETQRNKGNFPGRFSGRQFSNSRSEMNVSTLELGDSALYLCASSPGGTGELFFGEGSRLTVL.